This T cell receptor beta chain is drawn from a study of blood T cell repertoires in COVID-19. For the study at large: Both acute and convalescent COVID-19 samples were obtained from the United States, Italy and Spain. PBMCs, B-cell-depleted T cells, or T cells provided the cDNA or gDNA that made up the material.

With 0 bases clipped from V and 12 bases from J, the junction kept 8 bases outside the gene matches. The CDR3 has 14 residues. Per the germline V gene, CDR1 is SGHDT and CDR2 is YYEEEE. Authors' methods: How many nucleated cells were present was estimated from reference gene primer amplification. The assay was immunoSEQ multiplex PCR, and TCRdb's table has in-frame clones only and misses some. That table gives V, J and clone size, and the DNA gave D and trimming. The data hold fewer than 200,000 clones, with almost 80% observed a single time. The gene calls are TRBV5-6 and TRBJ2-1; 8 bases map to TRBD2. The specimen sequenced was peripheral blood. The receptor's source is a woman in her 70s with acute or convalescent COVID-19. In DNA form, the CDR3 reads TGTGCCAGCAGCTTGGGTAGCGGGACAAGGGTGCAGTTCTTC. Translating it yields CASSLGSGTRVQFF. Looking up the rest from reference TRBV5-6 and TRBJ2-1 gives the full variable domain: DAGVTQSPTHLIKTRGQQVTLRCSPKSGHDTVSWYQQALGQGPQFIFQYYEEEERQRGNFPDRFSGHQFPNYSSELNVNALLLGDSALYLCASSLGSGTRVQFFGPGTRLTVL.